The next 21 T cell receptor beta chains were all read from a single sample in a study of cytomegalovirus exposure and HLA in healthy donors. This PCR relied on a set of 60 Vbeta primers and 13 Jbeta primers. TCRdb's table, derived via immunoSEQ multiplex PCR, lists solely in-frame clones and lacks some. The sample contains around 150,000 clones, about 80% of which appear only once. Specimen: PBMCs. Receptor source: a woman in her 50s in good health and CMV-seronegative.

The chain recombines TRBV11-3 with TRBJ2-2, with 7 bases fitting TRBD2. The CDR3 sequence is 17 residues long. Germline V gene sequence: CDR1 SGHNT, CDR2 YENEEA. V lost 5 bases to trimming and J lost 5 bases; unmatched junction nucleotides: 14. Here the CDR3 DNA reads TGTGCCAGCAGCCGCCCCGTGGGGGGGTTGGGTACCGGGGAGCTGTTTTTT. It yields the protein CASSRPVGGLGTGELFF.

The V and J genes are TRBV28 and TRBJ1-4; 9 nucleotides align to TRBD1. CDR3 size: 15 residues. V lost 2 bases, J lost 7 bases, and 5 bases stayed unmatched. Germline-derived CDR1 and CDR2 are MDHEN and SYDVKM. DNA for the CDR3: TGTGCCAGCAGTTTAGATACAGGGGGCGGTGAAAAACTGTTTTTT. It encodes CASSLDTGGGEKLFF.

V gene TRBV29-1 combines with J gene TRBJ2-7; TRBD2 is a possible D gene (6 bases). The V gene lost 6 bases and the J gene lost 3 bases, with 15 bases spanning the gap. The CDR3 contains 13 residues. CDR1 is SQVTM, CDR2 ANQGSEA, per germline. The CDR3 DNA reads as TGCAGCGTGGGGGGACGGACTTTCTACGAGCAGTACTTC. Translated, it gives CSVGGRTFYEQYF.

This sequence joins TRBV25-1 and TRBJ1-5; D is possibly TRBD1 (6 bases). Germline V lookup: CDR1 MGHDK, CDR2 SYGVNS. The V gene lost 4 bases and the J gene lost 6 bases, with 13 bases spanning the gap. The CDR3 has 14 residues. In nucleotides, the CDR3 is TGTGCCAGCAGTGCCCAGGGACAAACTCAGCCCCAGCATTTT. This sequence encodes CASSAQGQTQPQHF.

This clone has more than one count but fewer than ten. V usage is TRBV4-3 and J usage is TRBJ2-7; a weak D match, TRBD2 (7 bases). The CDR3 is 15 amino acids. Germline values: CDR1 LGHNA, CDR2 YSLEER. Trimming pared 4 bases from V and 4 bases from J, leaving 17 bases between. CDR3 coding DNA: TGCGCCAGCAGCCTGGCGTGGGGGGGCGGATACGAGCAGTACTTC. This gives the protein CASSLAWGGGYEQYF.

The rearrangement uses TRBV11-3 and TRBJ2-3, with TRBD2 identical over 13 bases. CDR3 length equals 20 residues. With V trimmed by 3 bases and J by 5 bases, 17 bases remained unmatched. Germline CDR1 reads SGHNT; CDR2 reads YENEEA. The CDR3 region has the DNA TGTGCCAGCAGCTTGGGAAGGATACTAGCGGGAGGGCCGGCGGAAGATACGCAGTATTTT. It yields the protein CASSLGRILAGGPAEDTQYF.

This chain's CDR3 is CANSISSYNEQFF. In nucleotides, the CDR3 is TGTGCCAATTCTATAAGCTCCTACAATGAGCAGTTCTTC. The chain carries TRBV30 and TRBJ2-1; D is unresolved. CDR3 length equals 13 residues. Germline V gives CDR1 GTSNPN, CDR2 SVGIG (reference sequence). The ends were cut back, 8 bases at V and 0 bases at J, with 11 bases in the middle.

The chain combines TRBV27 with TRBJ2-7, with 12 bases lining up with TRBD2. With the DNA end fitting TRBJ2-1 better, the J assignment may be wrong. Germline V gene lookup returns CDR1 MNHEY and CDR2 SMNVEV (reference sequence). This CDR3 has 16 residues. The CDR3 DNA sequence: TGTGCCAGCAGTTCGCGACTAGCGGGGGCCTACAATGAGCAGTTCTTC. Amino acid sequence: CASSSRLAGAYNEQFF.

The chain combines TRBV7-9 with TRBJ1-1, with D possibly TRBD1 on 5 matching bases. This CDR3 has 14 residues. V shed 2 bases and J shed 4 bases, with 11 bases lying between them. Germline V gene lookup returns CDR1 SEHNR and CDR2 FQNEAQ (reference sequence). CDR3 coding DNA: TGTGCCAGCAGCTTAAAATCTCAGGGCACTGAAGCTTTCTTT. This translates into CASSLKSQGTEAFF.

This clone was seen a few times. The V gene is TRBV5-6, the J gene TRBJ2-7; 7 nucleotides align to TRBD2. The V and J ends lost 6 bases and 3 bases, in that order; junction bases with no gene match: 9. Germline CDR1 is SGHDT and CDR2 is YYEEEE. This CDR3 has 14 residues. The DNA for the CDR3 is TGTGCCAGCACCCCCGGGGAGGGGATCTACGAGCAGTACTTC. It translates to CASTPGEGIYEQYF.

This rearrangement joins TRBV7-9 to TRBJ1-6; D uncertain. V lost 3 bases, J lost 7 bases, and 7 bases lay in between. Germline V gene data show CDR1 as SEHNR and CDR2 as FQNEAQ (reference sequence). The CDR3 spans 13 residues. CDR3 nucleotide sequence: TGTGCCAGCAGCTTTAGTCTCAATTCACCCCTCCACTTT. This encodes CASSFSLNSPLHF.

The chain links TRBV28 to TRBJ1-4; tentative D call: TRBD1 (5 bases). This CDR3 has 15 residues. V lost 6 bases and J lost 8, with 19 bases in between. The germline CDR1 and CDR2 sequences are MDHEN and SYDVKM. CDR3 sequence reads: CASSSTRGVREKLFF. CDR3 DNA: TGTGCCAGCAGCTCAACCCGGGGGGTTCGCGAAAAACTGTTTTTT.

The chain carries TRBV4-3 and TRBJ2-7; 10 positions agree with TRBD2. CDR1 and CDR2 (germline): LGHNA, YSLEER. The length of the CDR3 is 15 residues. V gave up 0 bases and J gave up 7 bases; unmatched junction bases: 6. CDR3 loop: CASSQEPSGSMEQYF. CDR3 sequence (DNA): TGCGCCAGCAGCCAAGAGCCTAGCGGGAGTATGGAGCAGTACTTC.

The chain couples TRBV7-9 to TRBJ1-1, with TRBD1 identical over 7 bases. The CDR3 is 16 residues long. Germline values: CDR1 SEHNR, CDR2 FQNEAQ (reference sequence). The J segment lost 1 base and the V segment lost 0 bases, leaving 5 bases of the junction unmatched. This chain's CDR3 is CASSLAWTGSNTEAFF. DNA for the CDR3: TGTGCCAGCAGCTTAGCATGGACAGGTTCGAACACTGAAGCTTTCTTT.

The V and J genes are TRBV7-3 and TRBJ1-1; TRBD1 matches at 7 bases. V was clipped by 2 bases and J by 4 bases; unmatched bases: 4. Germline CDR1 SGHTA, CDR2 FQGTGA. This CDR3 is built from 14 residues. CDR3 sequence (DNA): TGTGCCAGCAGCTTAGACAGGGTGGGCACTGAAGCTTTCTTT. It yields the protein CASSLDRVGTEAFF.

Only one count was recorded for this clone. The chain's CDR3 is CASSLGRSRVTNEKLFF. In DNA form, the CDR3 reads TGCGCCAGCAGCTTGGGCCGAAGTCGGGTAACTAATGAAAAACTGTTTTTT. The chain couples TRBV5-1 to TRBJ1-4; D call uncertain. In germline, CDR1 is SGHRS, CDR2 YFSETQ. The CDR3 covers 17 residues. Trimming stripped 0 bases from V and 1 base from J, with 13 bases between.

The J gene is TRBJ1-2, the V gene TRBV11-2; D might be TRBD1 (6 bases). Trimming took off 5 bases at V and 2 bases at J, with 15 bases between the two ends. CDR3 length: 15 amino acids. The germline V gene encodes CDR1 SGHAT and CDR2 FQNNGV. The CDR3 spells CASSTGQPKNYGYTF. The CDR3 DNA reads as TGTGCCAGCAGCACTGGACAGCCCAAAAACTATGGCTACACCTTC.

This clone was detected only once. The J gene is TRBJ2-5, the V gene TRBV28; the D gene is possibly TRBD2 (5 bases). The V end was cut by 7 bases, the J end by 3 bases, with 12 bases between. Looked up from germline, CDR1 is MDHEN and CDR2 is SYDVKM. The CDR3 consists of 13 residues. The CDR3, as DNA: TGTGCCAGCACCCTCCGGGGAAAAGAGACCCAGTACTTC. Translation: CASTLRGKETQYF.

The gene calls are TRBV28 and TRBJ1-4, with unresolved D. The germline gives CDR1 MDHEN, CDR2 SYDVKM. There are 19 residues in the CDR3. Deletions cut 2 bases from V and 0 bases from J, with 19 bases between. DNA of the CDR3: TGTGCCAGCAGTTTAGACGTCAGAGGAGCCCGTGCAACTAATGAAAAACTGTTTTTT. Its protein is CASSLDVRGARATNEKLFF.

V gene TRBV15 combines with J gene TRBJ2-7; D perhaps matches TRBD1 (5 bases). The CDR3 length is 16 residues. From germline, CDR1 is LNHNV and CDR2 YYDKDF (reference sequence). The V end was cut by 3 bases, the J end by 5 bases, with 20 bases between. The chain's CDR3 is CATSSSPPTTVHEQYF. The CDR3 DNA reads TGTGCCACCAGCAGTAGTCCCCCGACGACAGTCCACGAGCAGTACTTC.

The chain carries TRBV27 and TRBJ1-1, with unresolved D. Trimming took 0 bases from V and 1 from J, leaving 9 bases between them. From germline, CDR1 is MNHEY and CDR2 SMNVEV (reference sequence). The CDR3 runs 15 residues. In nucleotides, the CDR3 is TGTGCCAGCAGTTTATCCGTGGTAGCGAACACTGAAGCTTTCTTT. Its translation is CASSLSVVANTEAFF.